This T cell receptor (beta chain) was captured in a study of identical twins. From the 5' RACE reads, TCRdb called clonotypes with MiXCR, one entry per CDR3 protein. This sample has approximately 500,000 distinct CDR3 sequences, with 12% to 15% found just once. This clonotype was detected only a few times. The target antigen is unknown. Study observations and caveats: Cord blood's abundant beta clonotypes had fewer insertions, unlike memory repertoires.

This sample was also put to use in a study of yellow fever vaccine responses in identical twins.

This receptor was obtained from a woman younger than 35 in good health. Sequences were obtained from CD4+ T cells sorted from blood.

The DNA for the CDR3 is TGTGCCAGCAGTTGGGCCCCGGGGGGGAACTACGAGCAGTACTTC. Protein sequence: CASSWAPGGNYEQYF. This sequence joins TRBV12-3 or TRBV12-4 and TRBJ2-7; TRBD2 matches at 8 bases. The V gene end was trimmed by 4 bases and the J gene end by 3 bases; junction bases not matched to a gene: 8. This CDR3 has 15 residues.